This T cell receptor beta chain is from a study of T cell repertoires in cytomegalovirus infection. This clonotype was found a few times. As yet, its antigen is unknown. TCRdb processed the reads anew with MiXCR; each CDR3 protein has one entry. The sample contains approximately 100,000 distinct CDR3 sequences, 35% to 50% of which appear only once. V was shortened by 2 bases and J by 5 bases, with 21 bases between the two germline ends. Germline V CDR1 and CDR2: SGHVS, FQNEAQ. This CDR3 has 17 amino acids. The chain is built from TRBV7-8 and TRBJ2-5; D is perhaps TRBD2 (5 bases). This sequence was found in a human donor in good health (CMV status not recorded). Some clones in this sample may be carry-over from other donors' samples. The material sequenced was CD8+ T cells from cultured PBMCs, taken from culture after CMV antigen stimulation. The CDR3 nucleotides are TGTGCCAGCAGCTTACCCCCGGATGGGCTAGCCCACGAGACCCAGTACTTC. Its protein product is CASSLPPDGLAHETQYF. The entire variable domain, with the rest obtained from reference TRBV7-8 and TRBJ2-5, is as follows: GAGVSQSPRYKVAKRGQDVALRCDPISGHVSLFWYQQALGQGPEFLTYFQNEAQLDKSGLPSDRFFAERPEGSVSTLKIQRTQQEDSAVYLCASSLPPDGLAHETQYFGPGTRLLVL.